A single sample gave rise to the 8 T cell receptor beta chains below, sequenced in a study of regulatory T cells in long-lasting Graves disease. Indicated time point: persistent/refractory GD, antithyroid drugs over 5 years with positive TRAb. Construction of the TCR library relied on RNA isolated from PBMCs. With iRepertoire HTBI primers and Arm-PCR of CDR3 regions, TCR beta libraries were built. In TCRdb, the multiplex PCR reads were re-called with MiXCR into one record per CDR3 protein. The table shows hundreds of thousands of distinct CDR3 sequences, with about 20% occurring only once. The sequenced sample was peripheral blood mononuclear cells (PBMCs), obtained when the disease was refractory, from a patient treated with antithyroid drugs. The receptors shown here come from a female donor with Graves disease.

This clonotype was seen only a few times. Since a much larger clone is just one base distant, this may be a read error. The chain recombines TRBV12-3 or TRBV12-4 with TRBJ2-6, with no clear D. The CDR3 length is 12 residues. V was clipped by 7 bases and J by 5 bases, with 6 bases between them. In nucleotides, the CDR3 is TGTGCCAGCACTAGTCGGGCCAACGTCCTGACTTTC. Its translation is CASTSRANVLTF.

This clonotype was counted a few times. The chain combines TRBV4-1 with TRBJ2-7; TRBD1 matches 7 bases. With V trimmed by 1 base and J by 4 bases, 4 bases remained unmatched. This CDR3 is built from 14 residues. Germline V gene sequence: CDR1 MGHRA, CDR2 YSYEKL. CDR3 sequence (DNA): TGCGCCAGCAGCCAAGGACAGGGACAATACGAGCAGTACTTC. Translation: CASSQGQGQYEQYF.

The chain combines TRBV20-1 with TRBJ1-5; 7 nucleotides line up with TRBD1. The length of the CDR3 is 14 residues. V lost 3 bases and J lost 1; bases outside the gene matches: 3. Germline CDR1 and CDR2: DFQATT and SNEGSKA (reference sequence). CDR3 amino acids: CSASRTGSNQPQHF. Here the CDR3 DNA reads TGCAGTGCTAGTCGGACAGGCAGCAATCAGCCCCAGCATTTT.

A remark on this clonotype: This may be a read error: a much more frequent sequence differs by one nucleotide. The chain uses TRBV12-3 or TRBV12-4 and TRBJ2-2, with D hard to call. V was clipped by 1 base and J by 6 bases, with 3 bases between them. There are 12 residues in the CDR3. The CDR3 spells CASSLVPGELFF. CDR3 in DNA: TGTGCCAGCAGTTTAGTGCCCGGGGAGCTGTTTTTT.

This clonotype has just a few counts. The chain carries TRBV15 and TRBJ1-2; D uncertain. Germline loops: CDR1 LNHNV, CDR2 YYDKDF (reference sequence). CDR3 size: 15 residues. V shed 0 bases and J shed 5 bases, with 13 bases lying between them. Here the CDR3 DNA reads TGTGCCACCAGCAGAGATTCCCCGGCAGCTTATGGCTACACCTTC. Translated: CATSRDSPAAYGYTF.

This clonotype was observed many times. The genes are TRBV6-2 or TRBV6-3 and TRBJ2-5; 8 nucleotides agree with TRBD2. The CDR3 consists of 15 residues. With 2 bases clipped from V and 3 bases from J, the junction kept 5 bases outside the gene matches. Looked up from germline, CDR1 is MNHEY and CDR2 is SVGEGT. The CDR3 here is CASSYPGSGKETQYF. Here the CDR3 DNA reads TGTGCCAGCAGTTACCCTGGTAGCGGGAAAGAGACCCAGTACTTC.

Written as DNA, the CDR3 is TGTGCCAGCATAAAAGTTGGGGGGACTCGGCAGTTCTTC. Translation: CASIKVGGTRQFF. V and J are TRBV6-1 and TRBJ2-1; perhaps TRBD2 as D (6 bases). Looked up from germline, CDR1 is MNHNS and CDR2 is SASEGT. With 7 bases removed from V and 12 bases from J, the gap between germline ends came to 19 bases. The CDR3 totals 13 residues.

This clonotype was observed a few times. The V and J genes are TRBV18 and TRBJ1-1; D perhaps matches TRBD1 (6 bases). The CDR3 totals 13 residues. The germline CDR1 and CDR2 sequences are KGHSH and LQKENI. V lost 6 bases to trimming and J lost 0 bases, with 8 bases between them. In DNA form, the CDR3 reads TGTGCCAGCTCGGGGGCCTTGAACACTGAAGCTTTCTTT. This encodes CASSGALNTEAFF.